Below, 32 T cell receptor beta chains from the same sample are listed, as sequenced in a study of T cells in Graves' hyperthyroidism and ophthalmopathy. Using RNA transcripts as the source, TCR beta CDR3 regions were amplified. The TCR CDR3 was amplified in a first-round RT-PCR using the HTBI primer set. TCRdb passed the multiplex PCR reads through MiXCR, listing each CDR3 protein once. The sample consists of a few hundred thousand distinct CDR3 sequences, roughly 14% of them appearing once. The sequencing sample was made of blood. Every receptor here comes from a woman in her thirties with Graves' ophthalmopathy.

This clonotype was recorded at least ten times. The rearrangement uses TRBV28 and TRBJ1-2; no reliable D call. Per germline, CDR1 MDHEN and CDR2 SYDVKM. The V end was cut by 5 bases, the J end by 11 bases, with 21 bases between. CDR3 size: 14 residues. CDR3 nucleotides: TGTGCCAGCAGTACGGCAGTTTGGTGGAACTCATACACCTTC. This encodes CASSTAVWWNSYTF.

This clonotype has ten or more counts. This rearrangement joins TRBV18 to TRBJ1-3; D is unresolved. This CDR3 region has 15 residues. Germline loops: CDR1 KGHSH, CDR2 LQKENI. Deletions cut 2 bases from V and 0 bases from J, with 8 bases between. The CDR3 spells CASSPSSSSGNTIYF. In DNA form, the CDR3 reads TGTGCCAGCTCACCATCTTCGAGCTCTGGAAACACCATATATTTT.

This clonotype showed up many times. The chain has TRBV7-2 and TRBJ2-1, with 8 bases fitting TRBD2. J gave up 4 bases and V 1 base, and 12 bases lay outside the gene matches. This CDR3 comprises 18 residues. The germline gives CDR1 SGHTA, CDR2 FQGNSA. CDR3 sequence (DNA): TGTGCCAGCAGCTTAGTTTCCCTTAGCGGGGCTTGGTACAATGAGCAGTTCTTC. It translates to CASSLVSLSGAWYNEQFF.

CDR3 bases: TGTGCCACCAGTGAGGCGACAGGGTCGGGTTTTGGCTACACCTTC. Translation: CATSEATGSGFGYTF. The V and J genes are TRBV24-1 and TRBJ1-2; 7 nucleotides match TRBD1. Germline values: CDR1 KGHDR, CDR2 SFDVKD. V lost 4 bases and J lost 7; bases outside the gene matches: 11. The CDR3 is 15 residues long.

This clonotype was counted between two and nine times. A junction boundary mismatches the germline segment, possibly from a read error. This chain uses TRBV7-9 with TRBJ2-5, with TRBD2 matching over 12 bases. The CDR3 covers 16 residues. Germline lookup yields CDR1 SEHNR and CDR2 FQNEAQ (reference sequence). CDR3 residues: CASTLLAGGPQETQYF. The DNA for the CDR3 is TGTGCCAGCACCTTACTAGCGGGGGGCCCTCAAGAGACCCAGTACTTC.

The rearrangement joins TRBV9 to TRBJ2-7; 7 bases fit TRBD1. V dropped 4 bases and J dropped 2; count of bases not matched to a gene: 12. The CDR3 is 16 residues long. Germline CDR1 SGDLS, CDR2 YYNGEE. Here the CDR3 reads CASSLSGQAGAYEQYF. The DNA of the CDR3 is TGTGCCAGCAGCTTAAGCGGACAGGCCGGGGCCTACGAGCAGTACTTC.

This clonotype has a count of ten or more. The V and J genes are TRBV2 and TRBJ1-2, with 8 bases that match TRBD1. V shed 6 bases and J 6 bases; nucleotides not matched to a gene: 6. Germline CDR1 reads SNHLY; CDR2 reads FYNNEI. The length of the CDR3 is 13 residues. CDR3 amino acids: CASSEPRGHGYTF. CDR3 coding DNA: TGTGCCAGCAGCGAGCCCAGGGGGCATGGCTACACCTTC.

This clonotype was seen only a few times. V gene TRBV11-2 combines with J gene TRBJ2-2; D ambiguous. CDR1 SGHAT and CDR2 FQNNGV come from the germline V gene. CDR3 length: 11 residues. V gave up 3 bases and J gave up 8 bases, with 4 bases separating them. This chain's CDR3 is CASSFGGELFF. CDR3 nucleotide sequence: TGTGCCAGCAGCTTCGGTGGGGAGCTGTTTTTT.

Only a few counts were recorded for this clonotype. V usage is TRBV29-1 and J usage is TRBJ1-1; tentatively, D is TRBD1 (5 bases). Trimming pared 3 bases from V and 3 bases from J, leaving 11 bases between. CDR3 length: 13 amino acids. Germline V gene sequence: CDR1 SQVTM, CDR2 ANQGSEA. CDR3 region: CSVDGARDTEAFF. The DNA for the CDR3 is TGCAGCGTTGACGGGGCTCGGGACACTGAAGCTTTCTTT. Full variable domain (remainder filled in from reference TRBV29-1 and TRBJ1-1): SAVISQKPSRDICQRGTSLTIQCQVDSQVTMMFWYRQQPGQSLTLIATANQGSEATYESGFVIDKFPISRPNLTFSTLTVSNMSPEDSSIYLCSVDGARDTEAFFGQGTRLTVV.

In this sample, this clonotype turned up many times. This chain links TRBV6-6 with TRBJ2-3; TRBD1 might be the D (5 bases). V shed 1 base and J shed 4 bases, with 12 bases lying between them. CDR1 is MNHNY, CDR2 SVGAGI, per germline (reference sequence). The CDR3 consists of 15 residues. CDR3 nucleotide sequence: TGTGCCAGCAGTTACTGGGCAGGGTATCCAGATACGCAGTATTTT. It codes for CASSYWAGYPDTQYF.

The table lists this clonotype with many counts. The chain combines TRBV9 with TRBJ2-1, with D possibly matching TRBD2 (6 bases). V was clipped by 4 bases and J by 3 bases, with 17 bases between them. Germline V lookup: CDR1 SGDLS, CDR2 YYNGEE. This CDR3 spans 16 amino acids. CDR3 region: CASSPNGGDLYNEQFF. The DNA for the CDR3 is TGTGCCAGCAGCCCCAACGGCGGGGACCTCTACAATGAGCAGTTCTTC.

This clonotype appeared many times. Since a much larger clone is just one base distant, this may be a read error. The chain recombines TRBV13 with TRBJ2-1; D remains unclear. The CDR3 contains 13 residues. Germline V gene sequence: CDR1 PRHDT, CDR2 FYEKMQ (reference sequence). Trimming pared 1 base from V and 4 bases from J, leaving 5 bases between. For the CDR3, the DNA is TGTGCCAGCAGCTTAGAAAATTACAATGAGCAGTTCTTC. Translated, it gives CASSLENYNEQFF.

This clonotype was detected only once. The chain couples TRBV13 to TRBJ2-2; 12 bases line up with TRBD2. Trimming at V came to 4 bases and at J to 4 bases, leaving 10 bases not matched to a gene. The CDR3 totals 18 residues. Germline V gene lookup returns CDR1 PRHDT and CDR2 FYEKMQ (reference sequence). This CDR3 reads CASSSRTSGIGRTGELFF. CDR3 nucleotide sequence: TGTGCCAGCAGCTCGAGGACTAGCGGGATAGGTCGCACCGGGGAGCTGTTTTTT.

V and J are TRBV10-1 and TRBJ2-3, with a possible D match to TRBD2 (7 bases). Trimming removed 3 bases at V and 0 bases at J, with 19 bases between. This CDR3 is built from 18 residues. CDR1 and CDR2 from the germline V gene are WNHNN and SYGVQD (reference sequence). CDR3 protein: CASSDFAGATTSTDTQYF. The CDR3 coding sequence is TGCGCCAGCAGTGATTTCGCGGGGGCTACCACTAGCACAGATACGCAGTATTTT.

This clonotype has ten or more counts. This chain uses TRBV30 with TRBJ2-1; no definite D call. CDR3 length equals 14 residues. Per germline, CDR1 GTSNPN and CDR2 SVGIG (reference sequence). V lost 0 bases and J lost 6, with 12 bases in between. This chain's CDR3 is CAWSVPWGFNEQFF. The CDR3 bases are TGTGCCTGGAGTGTACCTTGGGGTTTCAATGAGCAGTTCTTC.

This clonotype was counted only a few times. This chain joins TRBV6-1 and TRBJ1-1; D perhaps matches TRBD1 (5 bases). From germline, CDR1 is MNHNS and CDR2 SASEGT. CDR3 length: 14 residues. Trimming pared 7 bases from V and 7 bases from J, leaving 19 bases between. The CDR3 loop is CASINLARGDEAFF. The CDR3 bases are TGTGCCAGCATCAACCTTGCAAGGGGTGATGAAGCTTTCTTT.

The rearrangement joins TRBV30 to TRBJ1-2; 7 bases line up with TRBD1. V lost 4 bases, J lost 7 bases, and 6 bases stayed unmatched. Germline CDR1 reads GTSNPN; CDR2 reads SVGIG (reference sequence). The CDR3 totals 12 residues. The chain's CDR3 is CAWIRTGSGYTF. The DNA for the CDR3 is TGTGCCTGGATTCGGACAGGATCTGGCTACACCTTC.

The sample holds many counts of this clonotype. The CDR3 protein is CASSLGTGTAFGQPQHF. CDR3 nucleotide sequence: TGTGCCAGCAGCTTGGGGACCGGGACAGCATTCGGCCAGCCCCAGCATTTT. The chain links TRBV5-6 to TRBJ1-5, with 7 bases identical to TRBD1. Germline CDR1 reads SGHDT; CDR2 reads YYEEEE. The trim removed 0 bases at V and 7 bases at J, leaving 13 bases unmatched. CDR3 length: 17 amino acids.

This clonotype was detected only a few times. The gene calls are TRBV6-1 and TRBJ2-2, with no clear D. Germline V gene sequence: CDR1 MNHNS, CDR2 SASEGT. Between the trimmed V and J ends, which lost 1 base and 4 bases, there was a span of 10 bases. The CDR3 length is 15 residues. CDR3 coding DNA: TGTGCCAGCAGTGAAGGGGCAGAGAGCACCGGGGAGCTGTTTTTT. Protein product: CASSEGAESTGELFF.

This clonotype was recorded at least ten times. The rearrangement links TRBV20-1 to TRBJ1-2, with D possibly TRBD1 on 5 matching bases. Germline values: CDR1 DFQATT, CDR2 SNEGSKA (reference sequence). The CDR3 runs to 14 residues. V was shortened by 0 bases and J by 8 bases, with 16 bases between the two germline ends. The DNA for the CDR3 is TGCAGTGCTAGAGAGGGGCAGAAGGTGGCGGGCTACACCTTC. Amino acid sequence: CSAREGQKVAGYTF.

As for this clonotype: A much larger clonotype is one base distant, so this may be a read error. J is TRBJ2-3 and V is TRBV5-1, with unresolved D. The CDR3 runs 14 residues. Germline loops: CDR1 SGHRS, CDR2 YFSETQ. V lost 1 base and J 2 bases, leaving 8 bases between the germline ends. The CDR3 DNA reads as TGCGCCAGCAGCTTGATTACTAACACAGATACGCAGTATTTT. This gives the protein CASSLITNTDTQYF. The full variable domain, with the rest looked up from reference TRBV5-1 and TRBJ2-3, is KAGVTQTPRYLIKTRGQQVTLSCSPISGHRSVSWYQQTPGQGLQFLFEYFSETQRNKGNFPGRFSGRQFSNSRSEMNVSTLELGDSALYLCASSLITNTDTQYFGPGTRLTVL.

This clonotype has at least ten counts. CDR3 in DNA: TGCAGTGCTAGATTGTCGGCGATGGCGAACACCGGGGAGCTGTTTTTT. Protein: CSARLSAMANTGELFF. The chain uses TRBV20-1 and TRBJ2-2, with unresolved D. The CDR3 consists of 16 residues. Germline assignment: CDR1 DFQATT and CDR2 SNEGSKA (reference sequence). The V gene lost 2 bases and the J gene lost 0 bases, with 13 bases spanning the gap.

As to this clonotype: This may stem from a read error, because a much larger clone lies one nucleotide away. The CDR3 DNA reads TGTGCCAGCAGCCCCCGAAGGACTAGCGGGGCGGCATATACGCAGTATTTT. It translates to CASSPRRTSGAAYTQYF. The rearrangement links TRBV13 to TRBJ2-3; TRBD2 matches 12 bases. Losses at the gene ends were 5 bases for V and 7 bases for J; bases not matched to a gene: 13. CDR1 and CDR2 from the germline V gene are PRHDT and FYEKMQ (reference sequence). There are 17 residues in the CDR3.

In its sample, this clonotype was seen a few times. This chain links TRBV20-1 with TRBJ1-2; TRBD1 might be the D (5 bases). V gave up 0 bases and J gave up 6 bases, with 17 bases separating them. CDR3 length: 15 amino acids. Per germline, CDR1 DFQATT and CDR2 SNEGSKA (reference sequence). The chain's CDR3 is CSARDVARVRDGYTF. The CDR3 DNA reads TGCAGTGCTAGAGATGTAGCCAGGGTGAGAGATGGCTACACCTTC.

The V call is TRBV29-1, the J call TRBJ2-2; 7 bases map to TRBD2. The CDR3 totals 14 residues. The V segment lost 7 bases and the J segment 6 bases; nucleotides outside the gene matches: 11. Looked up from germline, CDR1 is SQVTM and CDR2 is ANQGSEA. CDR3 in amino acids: CSALGGFGSGELFF. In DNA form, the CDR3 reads TGCAGCGCCCTGGGGGGGTTCGGGTCCGGGGAGCTGTTTTTT.

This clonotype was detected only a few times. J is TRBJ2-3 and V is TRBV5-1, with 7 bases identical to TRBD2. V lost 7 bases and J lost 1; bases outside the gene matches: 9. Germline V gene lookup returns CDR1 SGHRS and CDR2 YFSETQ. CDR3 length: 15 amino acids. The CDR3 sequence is CASLSGGSRTDTQYF. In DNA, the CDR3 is TGCGCCAGCCTATCCGGGGGGAGCCGCACAGATACGCAGTATTTT.

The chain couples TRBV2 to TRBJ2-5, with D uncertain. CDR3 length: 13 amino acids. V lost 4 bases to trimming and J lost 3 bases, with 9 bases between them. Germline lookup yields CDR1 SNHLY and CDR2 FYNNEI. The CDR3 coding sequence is TGTGCCAGCAGTGGACTCCTAAAAGAGACCCAGTACTTC. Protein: CASSGLLKETQYF.

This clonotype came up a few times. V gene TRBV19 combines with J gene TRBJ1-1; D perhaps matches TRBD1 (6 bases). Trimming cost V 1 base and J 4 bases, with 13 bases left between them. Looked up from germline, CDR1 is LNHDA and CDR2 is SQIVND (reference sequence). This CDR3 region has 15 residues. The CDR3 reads CASSIGRGLVTEAFF. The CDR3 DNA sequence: TGTGCCAGTAGTATAGGCAGGGGATTAGTCACTGAAGCTTTCTTT.

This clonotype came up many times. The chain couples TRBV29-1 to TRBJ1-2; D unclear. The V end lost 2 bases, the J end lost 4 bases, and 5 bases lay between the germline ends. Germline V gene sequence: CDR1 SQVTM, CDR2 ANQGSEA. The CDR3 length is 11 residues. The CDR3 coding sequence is TGCAGCGTTGAACAGCTCTATGGCTACACCTTC. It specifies CSVEQLYGYTF.

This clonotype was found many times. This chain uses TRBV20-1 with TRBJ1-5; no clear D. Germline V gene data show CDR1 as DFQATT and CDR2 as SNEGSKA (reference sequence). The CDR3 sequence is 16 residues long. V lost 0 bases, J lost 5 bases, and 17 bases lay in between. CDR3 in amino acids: CSAREVVTSLHQPQHF. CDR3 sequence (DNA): TGCAGTGCTAGAGAAGTGGTCACCAGTCTTCATCAGCCCCAGCATTTT.

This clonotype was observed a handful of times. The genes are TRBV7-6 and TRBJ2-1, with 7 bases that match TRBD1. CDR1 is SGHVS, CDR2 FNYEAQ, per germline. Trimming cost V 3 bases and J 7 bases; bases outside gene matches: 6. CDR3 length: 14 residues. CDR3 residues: CASSFMTGSNEQFF. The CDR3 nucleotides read TGTGCCAGCAGCTTCATGACAGGGTCGAATGAGCAGTTCTTC.

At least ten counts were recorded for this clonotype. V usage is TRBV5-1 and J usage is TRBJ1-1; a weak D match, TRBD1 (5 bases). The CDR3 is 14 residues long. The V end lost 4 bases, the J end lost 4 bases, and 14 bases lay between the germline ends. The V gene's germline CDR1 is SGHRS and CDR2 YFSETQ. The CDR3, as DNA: TGCGCCAGCAGCCAGACGACAGTAATCACTGAAGCTTTCTTT. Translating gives CASSQTTVITEAFF.